Below are 3 T cell receptor beta chains sequenced from a single sample in a study of T-cell reconstitution after alpha-beta-depleted transplantation in children. The TCRbeta library incorporated unique molecular identifiers. TCRdb processed the PCR reads anew with MiXCR; each CDR3 protein has one entry. The repertoire holds fewer than 700,000 distinct CDR3 sequences, with approximately 22% as singletons. Specimen: PBMCs, mostly from graft donor cells, collected 360 days after TCRalphabeta/CD19-depleted stem cell transplant. Every receptor here comes from a boy younger than two who had a stem cell transplant for acute myeloid leukemia, so the T cells may come from the graft donor.

This chain joins TRBV5-1 and TRBJ2-6, with D possibly TRBD2 on 6 matching bases. CDR1 is SGHRS and CDR2 is YFSETQ in the germline V gene. V gave up 7 bases and J gave up 3 bases, with 17 bases separating them. This CDR3 spans 16 amino acids. The DNA of the CDR3 is TGCGCCAGCCGGAGGGGCAGCCCTAGTGGGGCCAACGTCCTGACTTTC. Its protein product is CASRRGSPSGANVLTF.

The V and J genes are TRBV20-1 and TRBJ2-1, with TRBD1 matching over 7 bases. The V and J ends lost 6 bases and 8 bases, in that order; junction bases with no gene match: 16. The CDR3 runs 15 residues. Germline V gene sequence: CDR1 DFQATT, CDR2 SNEGSKA (reference sequence). CDR3 sequence: CSAPTGAGYMHEQFF. CDR3 nucleotides: TGCAGTGCACCAACAGGGGCGGGCTACATGCATGAGCAGTTCTTC.

This clonotype occurred many times. The genes are TRBV5-1 and TRBJ2-1; 7 nucleotides match TRBD2. This CDR3 has 16 residues. CDR1 and CDR2 from the germline V gene are SGHRS and YFSETQ. The V and J ends lost 0 bases and 3 bases, in that order; junction bases with no gene match: 6. CDR3 loop: CASSLAAGVNYNEQFF. The DNA for the CDR3 is TGCGCCAGCAGCTTGGCTGCGGGGGTTAACTACAATGAGCAGTTCTTC.